This TCR beta chain was sequenced during a study of T-cell memory formation after mild COVID-19 listed by TCRdb under 2021. Regarding the study in general: TCR sequence clusters from the two donors were largely donor specific. T-cell clones expanding and contracting after mild COVID-19 in a couple of donors were tracked by longitudinal TCRalpha and TCRbeta repertoire sequencing. Two young, previously healthy adult volunteers made up the cohort, one male and one female. Findings and caveats that apply to the study as a whole: Contracting CD4+ clones were located mainly in the CM and EM memory subsets, whereas CD8+ clones were found to be enriched in EMRA. The study covered only a couple of mild cases, and larger cohorts including severe cases with pre-infection samples were considered necessary. The detection of some responding clones in pre-infection memory suggests that pre-existing cross-reactive memory T cells joined the SARS-CoV-2 response. SARS-CoV-2 specificity was not confirmed for the second-wave clones peaking on day 37. Clones that contracted from day 15 to 85 showed balanced CD4/CD8 phenotypes, whereas a second wave of clones that expanded from day 15 to 37 leaned towards CD4+.

This clonotype has only a few counts. The specificity of this receptor is unknown. No much larger clone is present one base from it, and per-base qualities are unavailable. Trimming takes 4 bases from V and 5 bases from J, and the germline ends sit 17 bases apart. From the cysteine up to the phenylalanine, the CDR3 has a length of 15 residues. Only the CDR3 region is kept as DNA, spanning 45 bases read in frame from base 1. CDR1 MNHEY and CDR2 SMNVEV were looked up in the germline V gene (reference sequence). Sequencing was carried out with an Illumina NovaSeq 6000. TCRalpha and TCRbeta cDNA libraries were built by 5'RACE with constant-segment primers, adding sample barcodes and unique molecular identifiers. RNA was extracted from every sample with Trizol reagent. The libraries were amplified in two PCR steps, and the second step added a second sample barcode and Illumina TruSeq adapters. Libraries were sequenced on an Illumina NovaSeq with 2 x 150 bp paired-end reads. For the original study's pipeline: Demultiplexing of reads and collapsing into UMI-guided consensus sequences were performed with migec v1.2.7. Using mixcr v2.1.11, the UMI consensuses were aligned to TRA and TRB V and J templates and assembled into clonotypes. Expanded or contracted clonotypes were those called significant by both edgeR and NoisET, with noise models trained on biological replicates. For edgeR calls, the cutoffs were a false discovery rate-adjusted p below 0.01 and a log2 fold-change threshold of 1. PCA with hierarchical clustering of max-normalized trajectories of the 1000 most abundant clonotypes was used as exploratory dynamics analysis. Separately sequenced CD4+ and CD8+ repertoires were used to assign a CD4 or CD8 phenotype to each responding clone. The public reads were quality trimmed at Q25 with fastp and then assembled into clones with MiXCR by TCRdb, keeping productive beta chains. Every entry covers one CDR3 protein and lists the most common genes and DNA from its rows. TCRdb assigned the V and J calls; the authors' analysis was not used. Counted in this sample were around 150,000 distinct CDR3 sequences; 9.5% to 13% of them appeared once. Together, the top ten hold approximately 3.8% of the sample.

PBMCs were isolated by Ficoll-Paque density gradient centrifugation. This receptor was identified in a man younger than 35 who had mild COVID-19 (a few samples of this study predate the infection). The sample titles of this study are shuffled in the database, so cell type and time point are left out; the donor was told from shared clones. The chain links TRBV27 with TRBJ2-5; the D gene is perhaps TRBD2, on 5 matching bases. Sequenced material: PBMCs or a T cell subset sorted from them (not recorded which). The DNA sequence reads TGTGCCAGCAGTTCCTACGGACTTAGCCGGGAGACCCAGTACTTC. Translated, this gives CASSSYGLSRETQYF.